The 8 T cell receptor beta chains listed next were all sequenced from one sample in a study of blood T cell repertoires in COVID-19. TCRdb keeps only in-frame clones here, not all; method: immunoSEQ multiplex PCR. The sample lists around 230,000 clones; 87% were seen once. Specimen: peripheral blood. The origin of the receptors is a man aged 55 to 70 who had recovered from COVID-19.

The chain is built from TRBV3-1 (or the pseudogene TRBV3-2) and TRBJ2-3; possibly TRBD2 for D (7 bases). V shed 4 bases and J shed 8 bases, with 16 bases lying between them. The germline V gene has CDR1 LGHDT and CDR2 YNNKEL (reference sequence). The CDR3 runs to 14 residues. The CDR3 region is CASSPPGGGPTQYF. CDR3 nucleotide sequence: TGTGCCAGCAGCCCACCTGGGGGGGGCCCTACGCAGTATTTT.

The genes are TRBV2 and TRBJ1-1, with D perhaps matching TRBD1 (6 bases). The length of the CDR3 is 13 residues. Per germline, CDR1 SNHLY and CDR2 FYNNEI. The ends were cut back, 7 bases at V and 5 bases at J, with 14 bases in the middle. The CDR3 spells CASIRVRGTEAFF. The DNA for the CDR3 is TGTGCCAGCATAAGGGTTAGGGGGACTGAAGCTTTCTTT.

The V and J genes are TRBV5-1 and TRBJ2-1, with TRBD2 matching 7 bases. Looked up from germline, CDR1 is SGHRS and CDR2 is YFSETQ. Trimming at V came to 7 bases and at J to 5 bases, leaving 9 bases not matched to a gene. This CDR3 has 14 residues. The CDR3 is CASFPGTNHNEQFF. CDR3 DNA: TGCGCCAGCTTCCCCGGGACTAACCACAATGAGCAGTTCTTC. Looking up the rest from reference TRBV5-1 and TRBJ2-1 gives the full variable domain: KAGVTQTPRYLIKTRGQQVTLSCSPISGHRSVSWYQQTPGQGLQFLFEYFSETQRNKGNFPGRFSGRQFSNSRSEMNVSTLELGDSALYLCASFPGTNHNEQFFGPGTRLTVL.

The CDR3 sequence: CASNVAGGPGEQYF. The CDR3 bases are TGTGCCAGCAACGTAGCGGGGGGGCCTGGCGAGCAGTACTTC. The chain joins TRBV27 to TRBJ2-7; 11 bases are a match to TRBD2. CDR1 MNHEY and CDR2 SMNVEV come from the germline V gene (reference sequence). This CDR3 comprises 14 residues. After removal of 7 bases from V and 6 bases from J, the junction contained 8 bases not matched to a gene.

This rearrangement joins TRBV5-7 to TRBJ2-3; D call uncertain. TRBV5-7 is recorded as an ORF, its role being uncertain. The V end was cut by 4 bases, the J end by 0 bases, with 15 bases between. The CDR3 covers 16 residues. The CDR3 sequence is CASSLAPVHSTDTQYF. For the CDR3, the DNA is TGTGCCAGCAGCCTGGCCCCTGTACATAGCACAGATACGCAGTATTTT.

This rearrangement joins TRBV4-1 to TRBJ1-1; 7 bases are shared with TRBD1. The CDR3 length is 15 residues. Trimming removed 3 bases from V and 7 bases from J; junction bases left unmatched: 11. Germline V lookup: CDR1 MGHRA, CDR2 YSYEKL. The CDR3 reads CASSQEIGQVGEAFF. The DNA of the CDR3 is TGCGCCAGCAGCCAGGAGATAGGACAGGTTGGTGAAGCTTTCTTT.

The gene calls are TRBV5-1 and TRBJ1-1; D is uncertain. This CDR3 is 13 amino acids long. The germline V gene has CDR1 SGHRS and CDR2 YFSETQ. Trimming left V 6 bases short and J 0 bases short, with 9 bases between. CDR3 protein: CASKVGMNTEAFF. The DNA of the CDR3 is TGCGCCAGCAAGGTCGGGATGAACACTGAAGCTTTCTTT.

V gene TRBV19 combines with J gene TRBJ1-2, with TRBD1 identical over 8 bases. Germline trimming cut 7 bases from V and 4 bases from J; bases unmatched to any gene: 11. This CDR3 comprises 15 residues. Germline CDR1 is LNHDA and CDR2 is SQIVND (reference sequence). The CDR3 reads CASKPGGISSYGYTF. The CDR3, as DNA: TGTGCCAGTAAGCCAGGGGGCATCTCATCCTATGGCTACACCTTC.